The sample holds one count of the clone carrying this T cell receptor (beta chain). This CDR3 is 16 amino acids long. Germline V gene data show CDR1 as KGHDR and CDR2 as SFDVKD. Trimming took 0 bases from V and 4 from J, leaving 12 bases between them. This entry is derived from a study of Ad26.COV2.S vaccination and SARS-CoV-2 variants. Data came from immunoSEQ multiplex PCR; TCRdb stores just in-frame clones and leaves some out. The table lists roughly 500,000 clones, roughly nine tenths of them singletons. Treatment described: some 20 received Ad26.COV2.S at low or high dose, single or two shots; 5 received placebo; per-sample allocation not given. The samples were gathered on day 63 after the first injection of vaccine or placebo. The study used a vaccine consisting of an Ad26 vector that expressed Wuhan-strain SARS-CoV-2 spike.

This sequence joins TRBV24-1 and TRBJ2-1; D is ambiguous. This TCR came from a person aged 18-60 years who received the Ad26.COV2.S COVID-19 vaccine or a placebo. The sequencing here drew on peripheral blood, taken in a trial of Ad26.COV2.S vaccine versus placebo. The CDR3 loop reads CATSDLPPPEYNEQFF. The CDR3, as DNA: TGTGCCACCAGTGATTTGCCACCCCCCGAATACAATGAGCAGTTCTTC.